These 10 T cell receptor beta chains came from one sample sequenced in a study of control samples from healthy donors and cancer patients. Clones were read by immunoSEQ multiplex PCR, and TCRdb kept only the in-frame ones, dropping some. This sample carries about 77,000 clones, 85% to 95% of them seen once, and the ten largest clones take about 5.6%. Sequencing was done on a sample of blood. All receptors come from a woman aged 55-69 years in good health.

CDR3 coding DNA: TGTGCCAGCAGGCCCACAGGGATTAATCAGCCCCAGCATTTT. Its protein product is CASRPTGINQPQHF. The V gene is TRBV6-5, the J gene TRBJ1-5, with TRBD1 as a possible D gene (6 bases). The CDR3 has 14 amino acids. Germline V lookup: CDR1 MNHEY, CDR2 SVGAGI. The V gene lost 6 bases and the J gene lost 4 bases, with 13 bases spanning the gap.

This clone was counted once. The chain couples TRBV5-1 to TRBJ1-1; TRBD1 matches at 7 bases. Germline assignment: CDR1 SGHRS and CDR2 YFSETQ. After removal of 0 bases from V and 5 bases from J, the junction contained 10 bases not matched to a gene. The CDR3 is 16 amino acids. CDR3 loop: CASSLGLGGGMTEAFF. The CDR3 nucleotides read TGCGCCAGCAGCTTGGGGTTAGGGGGCGGGATGACTGAAGCTTTCTTT.

The chain carries TRBV28 and TRBJ1-4; the D gene is possibly TRBD1 (5 bases). The CDR3 sequence is 15 residues long. The V and J ends lost 5 bases and 0 bases respectively, with 10 bases between them. The germline V gene has CDR1 MDHEN and CDR2 SYDVKM. The CDR3 bases are TGTGCCAGCAGTATCACAGGTACAACTAATGAAAAACTGTTTTTT. Residues: CASSITGTTNEKLFF.

The rearrangement links TRBV10-2 to TRBJ2-2, with 8 bases fitting TRBD1. Germline V lookup: CDR1 WSHSY, CDR2 SAAADI. This CDR3 has 14 residues. V was clipped by 6 bases and J by 6 bases; unmatched bases: 6. The CDR3 protein is CASRPGQVPGELFF. The CDR3, as DNA: TGCGCCAGCAGACCGGGACAGGTTCCCGGGGAGCTGTTTTTT.

This clone was picked up one time. The rearrangement joins TRBV28 to TRBJ2-5; 9 bases are a match to TRBD1. From germline, CDR1 is MDHEN and CDR2 SYDVKM. V shed 4 bases and J 4 bases; nucleotides not matched to a gene: 10. The length of the CDR3 is 16 residues. This chain's CDR3 is CASSSAGQGSLETQYF. The CDR3, as DNA: TGTGCCAGCAGTTCTGCGGGACAGGGTTCTTTAGAGACCCAGTACTTC.

This chain joins TRBV12-5 and TRBJ2-1; D possibly uses TRBD1 or TRBD2 (6 bases each). The CDR3 is 14 residues long. The germline V gene encodes CDR1 LGHNT and CDR2 FRNRAP. V was shortened by 6 bases and J by 6 bases, with 15 bases between the two germline ends. As DNA, the CDR3 is TGTGCTAGTGGAGAGGGGGGTGCTCTCAATGAGCAGTTCTTC. This translates into CASGEGGALNEQFF.

The chain recombines TRBV16 with TRBJ1-5; TRBD1 is a possible D gene (6 bases). This CDR3 has 16 residues. V was trimmed by 4 bases and J by 4 bases, leaving 17 bases between them. Germline V gives CDR1 KGHSY, CDR2 FQNENV. The CDR3 reads CASSLRGGISNQPQHF. The DNA of the CDR3 is TGTGCCAGCAGCCTCCGAGGGGGAATATCAAATCAGCCCCAGCATTTT.

J is TRBJ1-2 and V is TRBV4-3; D ambiguous. The V and J ends lost 0 bases and 6 bases respectively, with 17 bases between them. CDR3 length equals 16 residues. Germline lookup yields CDR1 LGHNA and CDR2 YSLEER. In DNA, the CDR3 is TGCGCCAGCAGCCAAGAAATCTATGCGGGAGTCAATGGCTACACCTTC. As protein: CASSQEIYAGVNGYTF.

This sequence joins TRBV7-6 and TRBJ2-6; D not certain. The CDR3 runs to 18 residues. Between the trimmed V and J ends, which lost 2 bases and 0 bases, there was a span of 14 bases. Germline CDR1 SGHVS, CDR2 FNYEAQ. The chain's CDR3 is CASSLRPPPNSGANVLTF. In DNA form, the CDR3 reads TGTGCCAGCAGCTTACGGCCTCCCCCAAACTCTGGGGCCAACGTCCTGACTTTC.

The genes are TRBV23-1 and TRBJ1-5; the D gene is possibly TRBD1 (6 bases). TRBV23-1 is designated an ORF whose function remains uncertain. Between the trimmed V and J ends, which lost 3 bases and 0 bases, there was a span of 24 bases. The CDR3 has 20 residues. This CDR3 is CASSHRDNNRGVYSNQPQHF. As DNA, the CDR3 is TGCGCCAGCAGTCACCGGGACAACAATCGTGGGGTATATAGCAATCAGCCCCAGCATTTT.